The present T cell receptor beta chain was sequenced within a study of neoadjuvant anti-PD-1 for oral cavity cancer. Study details: Patients mostly received three to four biweekly nivolumab doses at 3 mg/kg before surgery.

Analysis of PBMCs was direct, with no culture step. Germline assignment: CDR1 SGHTA and CDR2 FQGTGA. Trimming shortened V by 1 base and J by 4 bases, and 11 bases separated the two germline ends. The CDR3 sequence is 15 residues long. TCRdb keeps only in-frame clones here, not all; method: immunoSEQ multiplex PCR. Of about 72,000 clones listed, over 70% are singletons. The chain uses TRBV7-3 and TRBJ2-1, with D perhaps matching TRBD1 (5 bases). The sample was PBMCs, taken before nivolumab (anti-PD-1) treatment. The sequence derives from a person between 35 and 79 years old with oral cavity squamous cell carcinoma. Written as DNA, the CDR3 is TGTGCCAGCAGCTTAAGTCAGGGCGGTTACAATGAGCAGTTCTTC. Translating it yields CASSLSQGGYNEQFF.